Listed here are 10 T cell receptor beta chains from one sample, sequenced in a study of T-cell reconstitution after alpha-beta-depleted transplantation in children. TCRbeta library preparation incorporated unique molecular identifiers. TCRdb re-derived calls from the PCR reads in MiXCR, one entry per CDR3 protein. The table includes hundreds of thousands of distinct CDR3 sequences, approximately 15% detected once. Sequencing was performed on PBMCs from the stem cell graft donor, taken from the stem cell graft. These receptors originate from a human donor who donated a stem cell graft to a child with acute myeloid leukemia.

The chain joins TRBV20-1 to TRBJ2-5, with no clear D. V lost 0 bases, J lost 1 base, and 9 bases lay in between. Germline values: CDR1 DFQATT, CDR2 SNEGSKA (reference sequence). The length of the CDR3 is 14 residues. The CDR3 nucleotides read TGCAGTGCTAGAGAGAGGCGGATCCAAGAGACCCAGTACTTC. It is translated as CSARERRIQETQYF.

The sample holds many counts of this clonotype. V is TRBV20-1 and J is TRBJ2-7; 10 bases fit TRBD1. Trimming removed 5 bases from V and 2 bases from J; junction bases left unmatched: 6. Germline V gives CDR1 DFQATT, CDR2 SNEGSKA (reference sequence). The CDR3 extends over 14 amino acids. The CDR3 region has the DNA TGCAGTGCTGTATCCGGGACAGGGGCCTACGAGCAGTACGTC. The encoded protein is CSAVSGTGAYEQYV.

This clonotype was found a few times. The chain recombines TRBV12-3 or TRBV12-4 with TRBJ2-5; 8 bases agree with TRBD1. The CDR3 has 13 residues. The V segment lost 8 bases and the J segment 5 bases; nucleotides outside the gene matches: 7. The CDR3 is CASGGQGGETQYF. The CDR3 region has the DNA TGTGCCAGCGGCGGACAGGGCGGGGAGACCCAGTACTTC.

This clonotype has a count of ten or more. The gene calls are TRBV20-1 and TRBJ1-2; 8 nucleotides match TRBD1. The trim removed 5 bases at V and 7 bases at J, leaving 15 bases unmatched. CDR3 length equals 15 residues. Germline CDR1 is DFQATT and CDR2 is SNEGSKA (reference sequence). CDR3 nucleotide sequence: TGCAGTGCTTTGACGACCCTAGACAGGGGAAGTGGCTACACCTTC. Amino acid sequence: CSALTTLDRGSGYTF.

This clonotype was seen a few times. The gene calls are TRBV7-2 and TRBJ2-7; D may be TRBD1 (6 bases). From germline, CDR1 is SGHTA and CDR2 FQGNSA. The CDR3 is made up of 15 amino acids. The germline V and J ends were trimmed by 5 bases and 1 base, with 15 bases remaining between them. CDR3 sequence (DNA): TGTGCCAGCAGCCCCATGCCGGGACAATCCTACGAGCAGTACTTC. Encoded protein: CASSPMPGQSYEQYF.

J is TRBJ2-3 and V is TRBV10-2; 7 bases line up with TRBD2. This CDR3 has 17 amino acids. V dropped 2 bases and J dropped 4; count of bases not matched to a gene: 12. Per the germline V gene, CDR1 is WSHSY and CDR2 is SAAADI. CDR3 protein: CASSEGLGALLPDTQYF. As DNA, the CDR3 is TGCGCCAGCAGTGAGGGACTAGGGGCCCTCCTTCCAGATACGCAGTATTTT.

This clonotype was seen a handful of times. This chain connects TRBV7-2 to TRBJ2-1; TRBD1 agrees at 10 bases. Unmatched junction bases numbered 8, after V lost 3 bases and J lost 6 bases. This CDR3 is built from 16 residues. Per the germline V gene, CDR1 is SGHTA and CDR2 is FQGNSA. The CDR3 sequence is CASSFGTGVGVNEQFF. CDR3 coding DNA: TGTGCCAGCAGCTTCGGGACAGGGGTGGGGGTCAATGAGCAGTTCTTC.

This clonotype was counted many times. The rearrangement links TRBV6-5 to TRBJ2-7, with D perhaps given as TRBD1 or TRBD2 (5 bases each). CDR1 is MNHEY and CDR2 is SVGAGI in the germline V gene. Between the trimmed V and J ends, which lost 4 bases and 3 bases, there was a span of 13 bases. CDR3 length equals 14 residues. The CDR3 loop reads CASSLRDGFYEQYV. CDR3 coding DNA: TGTGCCAGCAGTTTGAGGGACGGGTTCTACGAGCAGTACGTC.

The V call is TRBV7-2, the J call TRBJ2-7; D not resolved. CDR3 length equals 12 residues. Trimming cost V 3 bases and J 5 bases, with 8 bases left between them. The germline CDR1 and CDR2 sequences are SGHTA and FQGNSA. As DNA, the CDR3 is TGTGCCAGCAGCTTGGGTATCCACGAGCAGTACTTC. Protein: CASSLGIHEQYF. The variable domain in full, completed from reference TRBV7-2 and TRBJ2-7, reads GAGVSQSPSNKVTEKGKDVELRCDPISGHTALYWYRQSLGQGLEFLIYFQGNSAPDKSGLPSDRFSAERTGGSVSTLTIQRTQQEDSAVYLCASSLGIHEQYFGPGTRLTVT.

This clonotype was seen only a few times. CDR3 nucleotides: TGTGCCAGCAGCTTATTTCAAGGGGGGAGCTACGAGCAGTACTTC. Translating it yields CASSLFQGGSYEQYF. The chain carries TRBV7-2 and TRBJ2-7; the D call may be TRBD1 or TRBD2 (6 bases each). The CDR3 is made up of 15 amino acids. V lost 2 bases and J lost 3, with 14 bases in between. Per the germline V gene, CDR1 is SGHTA and CDR2 is FQGNSA. The entire variable domain, with the rest obtained from reference TRBV7-2 and TRBJ2-7, is as follows: GAGVSQSPSNKVTEKGKDVELRCDPISGHTALYWYRQSLGQGLEFLIYFQGNSAPDKSGLPSDRFSAERTGGSVSTLTIQRTQQEDSAVYLCASSLFQGGSYEQYFGPGTRLTVT.